The clone carrying this TCR beta chain was observed once. Its antigen is unknown. The entry originates in a study of cytomegalovirus exposure and HLA in healthy donors. Study-level background: Of the donors genotyped, about 410 in all, around 76% fell in the Caucasian-associated ancestry cluster.

The CDR3 contains 15 residues. The germline V gene encodes CDR1 MNHEY and CDR2 SMNVEV (reference sequence). V was clipped by 6 bases and J by 3 bases, with 15 bases between them. The PCR employed 60 Vbeta primers together with 13 Jbeta primers. Only in-frame clones appear in the TCRdb table, and some are missing; sequencing was by immunoSEQ multiplex PCR. The sample consists of some 150,000 clones, about four fifths of them appearing once. Overall study results and limits: According to a later analysis, donors in an Asian-associated ancestry cluster reportedly had fewer N-insertions than the roughly 660-donor mean. The study found most TCR sequences rare, yet found some public TCRs in many donors. Cytomegalovirus status, reportedly, was diagnosed with high specificity and sensitivity by the classifier.

The sequence derives from a male donor in good health and CMV-seronegative. Sequencing was performed on PBMCs. The genes are TRBV27 and TRBJ2-1, with D maybe TRBD2 (6 bases). The CDR3 nucleotides read TGTGCCAGCAGAATGGGCGGGGTACGCTACAATGAGCAGTTCTTC. Protein: CASRMGGVRYNEQFF.